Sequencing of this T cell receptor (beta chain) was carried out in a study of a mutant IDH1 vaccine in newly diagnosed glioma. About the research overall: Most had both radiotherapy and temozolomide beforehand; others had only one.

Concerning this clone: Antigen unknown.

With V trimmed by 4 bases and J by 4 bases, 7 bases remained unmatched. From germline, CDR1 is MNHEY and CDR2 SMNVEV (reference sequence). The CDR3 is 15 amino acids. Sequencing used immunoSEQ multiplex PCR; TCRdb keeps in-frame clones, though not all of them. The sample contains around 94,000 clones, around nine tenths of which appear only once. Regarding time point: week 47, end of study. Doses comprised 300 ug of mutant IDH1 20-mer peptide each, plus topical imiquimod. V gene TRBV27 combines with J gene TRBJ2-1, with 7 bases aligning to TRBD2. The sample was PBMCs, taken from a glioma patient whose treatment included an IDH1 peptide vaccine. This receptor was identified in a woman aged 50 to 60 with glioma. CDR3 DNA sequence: TGTGCCAGCAGTTACGGACTAGTGGGGTACAATGAGCAGTTCTTC. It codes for CASSYGLVGYNEQFF.